This entry is about one T cell receptor (beta chain). The antigen is unknown. Other DNA sequences in this sample translate to the same CDR3. CDR1 is MNHEY, CDR2 SMNVEV, per germline (reference sequence). V was cut by 2 bases and J by 2 bases, with 4 bases left in between. The CDR3 totals 14 residues. Naive CD8 cells, CD45RO-negative and positively selected for CCR7, excluded terminally differentiated effector memory CD45RA+ cells. Among the donors, all were Caucasian adults who lived in Nashville, Tennessee. Original analysis: Filtering differed because ImmunoSEQ produced junction-only sequences that carried no quality scores. Method: immunoSEQ multiplex PCR; TCRdb's copy keeps in-frame clones and lacks some. The V and J calls and clone size come from that table; D and trimming were worked out from the DNA. The sample comprises approximately 650,000 clones, roughly 95% of which are singletons, and 0.11% rests with the top ten.

This specimen belongs to a study of shared clonotypes between healthy human individuals. General observations from the study: Researchers found naive subsets generally carried larger estimated richness than memory subsets. A reduction in generation probabilities was seen for non-shared clonotypes relative to those shared by all four donors.

The TCR comes from a woman in her thirties in good health. The chain is built from TRBV27 and TRBJ2-6; D remains ambiguous. The sequenced sample was naive CD8+ T cells sorted from blood. CDR3 nucleotides: TGTGCCAGCAGTTTAAGCCCTGGGGCCAACGTCCTGACTTTC. Protein: CASSLSPGANVLTF.